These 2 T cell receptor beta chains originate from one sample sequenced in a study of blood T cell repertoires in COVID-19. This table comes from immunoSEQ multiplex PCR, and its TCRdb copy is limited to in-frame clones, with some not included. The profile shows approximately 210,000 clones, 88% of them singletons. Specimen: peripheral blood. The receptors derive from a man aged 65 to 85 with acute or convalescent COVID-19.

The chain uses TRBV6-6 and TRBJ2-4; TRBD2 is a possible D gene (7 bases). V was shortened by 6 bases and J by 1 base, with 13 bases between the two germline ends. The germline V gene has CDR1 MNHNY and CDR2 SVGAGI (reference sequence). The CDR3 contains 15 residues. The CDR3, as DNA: TGTGCCAGCAGCCCGGGGGGCCGTGCCAAAAACATTCAGTACTTC. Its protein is CASSPGGRAKNIQYF.

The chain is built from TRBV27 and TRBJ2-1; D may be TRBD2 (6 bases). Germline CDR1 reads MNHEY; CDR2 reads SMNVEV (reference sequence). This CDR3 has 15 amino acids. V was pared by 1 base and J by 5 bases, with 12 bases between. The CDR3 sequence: CASSLWGEPHNEQFF. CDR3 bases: TGTGCCAGCAGTTTATGGGGGGAGCCACACAATGAGCAGTTCTTC.